The 29 T cell receptor beta chains in this list originate from one sample, sequenced in a study of shared clonotypes between healthy human individuals. The method was immunoSEQ multiplex PCR; TCRdb's version includes in-frame clones alone and lacks a portion of them. The table lists some 2,100,000 clones, about 94% of them singletons. The sequencing input was naive CD4+ T cells sorted from blood. Subset described: CD45RA+ positively selected. These receptors were taken from a man between 18 and 35 years old in good health.

This rearrangement joins TRBV10-3 to TRBJ2-7; no definite D call. Trimming shortened V by 1 base and J by 1 base, and 5 bases separated the two germline ends. The CDR3 loop spans 13 amino acids. Germline CDR1 is ENHRY and CDR2 is SYGVKD. The CDR3 protein is CAISEYFSYEQYF. For the CDR3, the DNA is TGTGCCATCAGTGAGTATTTTTCCTACGAGCAGTACTTC.

The chain has TRBV19 and TRBJ1-6, with D unresolved. The CDR3 covers 15 residues. Trimming cost V 7 bases and J 7 bases, with 17 bases left between them. The germline gives CDR1 LNHDA, CDR2 SQIVND (reference sequence). The DNA for the CDR3 is TGTGCCAGTACGTATCTCTCGGACGGAAATTCACCCCTCCACTTT. Amino acids: CASTYLSDGNSPLHF.

The chain carries TRBV6-1 and TRBJ1-2, with 9 bases fitting TRBD1. V dropped 6 bases and J dropped 5; count of bases not matched to a gene: 4. CDR1 and CDR2 from the germline V gene are MNHNS and SASEGT. The CDR3 has 13 amino acids. This chain's CDR3 is CASRQGAGYGYTF. CDR3 sequence (DNA): TGTGCCAGCAGACAGGGGGCAGGTTATGGCTACACCTTC.

The chain recombines TRBV5-1 with TRBJ1-1, with 7 bases matching TRBD1. With V trimmed by 1 base and J by 5 bases, 8 bases remained unmatched. Germline V gene lookup returns CDR1 SGHRS and CDR2 YFSETQ. The CDR3 loop spans 15 amino acids. The chain's CDR3 is CASSLIQGRRTEAFF. For the CDR3, the DNA is TGCGCCAGCAGCTTGATACAGGGGAGAAGGACTGAAGCTTTCTTT.

Comment on this clone: Other nucleotide sequences from this sample produce the same CDR3. This chain joins TRBV5-1 and TRBJ2-7; TRBD1 aligns across 8 bases. The CDR3 runs 14 residues. Looked up from germline, CDR1 is SGHRS and CDR2 is YFSETQ. J lost 2 bases, V lost 4 bases, and 5 bases had no gene match. This CDR3 reads CASSLGQGPYEQYF. The DNA for the CDR3 is TGCGCCAGCAGCCTAGGACAGGGACCCTACGAGCAGTACTTC.

V is TRBV2 and J is TRBJ2-2, with 7 bases fitting TRBD2. Per germline, CDR1 SNHLY and CDR2 FYNNEI. The V and J ends lost 4 bases and 6 bases, in that order; junction bases with no gene match: 5. The CDR3 has 14 amino acids. CDR3 protein: CASSVAGLAGELFF. The DNA of the CDR3 is TGTGCCAGCAGTGTAGCGGGTCTGGCCGGGGAGCTGTTTTTT. Looking up the rest from reference TRBV2 and TRBJ2-2 gives the full variable domain: EPEVTQTPSHQVTQMGQEVILRCVPISNHLYFYWYRQILGQKVEFLVSFYNNEISEKSEIFDDQFSVERPDGSNFTLKIRSTKLEDSAMYFCASSVAGLAGELFFGEGSRLTVL.

J is TRBJ2-3 and V is TRBV2, with D uncertain. Trimming took 7 bases from V and 0 from J, leaving 8 bases between them. Germline values: CDR1 SNHLY, CDR2 FYNNEI. This CDR3 region has 13 residues. CDR3 sequence (DNA): TGTGCCAGCATGAGGCGGAGCACAGATACGCAGTATTTT. Protein sequence: CASMRRSTDTQYF.

The rearrangement uses TRBV23-1 and TRBJ1-5; D not certain. TRBV23-1 is noted as an ORF with a role that remains uncertain. This CDR3 has 14 amino acids. V lost 0 bases and J lost 7, with 10 bases in between. CDR3 bases: TGCGCCAGCAGTCAATCATGGAGGGTACAGCCCCAGCATTTT. Its protein product is CASSQSWRVQPQHF.

This chain uses TRBV5-7 with TRBJ2-3; TRBD2 aligns across 8 bases. TRBV5-7 is flagged as an ORF with uncertain function. Trimming removed 4 bases from V and 2 bases from J; junction bases left unmatched: 12. This CDR3 is built from 17 residues. The CDR3 sequence is CASSILISGRDTDTQYF. The CDR3 DNA is TGTGCCAGCAGCATCCTAATAAGCGGGAGAGACACAGATACGCAGTATTTT.

This chain links TRBV1 with TRBJ2-5. TRBV1 is described as a pseudogene. The CDR3 loop spans 15 amino acids. CDR3 sequence (DNA): TGCACCAGCAGCCAAGGCAACCATCCCTATTGGGACCAGTACTTC. Its protein product is CTSSQGNHPYWDQYF.

The rearrangement links TRBV7-2 to TRBJ2-1; the D gene is possibly TRBD2 (6 bases). CDR1 and CDR2 from the germline V gene are SGHTA and FQGNSA. The CDR3 extends over 15 amino acids. The V gene lost 2 bases and the J gene lost 7 bases, with 15 bases spanning the gap. CDR3 region: CASSLLGGEGNEQFF. CDR3 DNA sequence: TGTGCCAGCAGCTTATTGGGGGGAGAAGGGAATGAGCAGTTCTTC.

This chain uses TRBV19 with TRBJ1-5; the D gene is possibly TRBD1 (5 bases). The CDR3 loop spans 15 amino acids. Trimming left V 7 bases short and J 2 bases short, with 15 bases between. Germline V lookup: CDR1 LNHDA, CDR2 SQIVND (reference sequence). CDR3 sequence reads: CASNPWTPGNQPQHF. The DNA of the CDR3 is TGTGCCAGTAACCCTTGGACACCCGGCAATCAGCCCCAGCATTTT.

The chain combines TRBV14 with TRBJ2-5; 9 bases match TRBD2. Looked up from germline, CDR1 is SGHDN and CDR2 is FVKESK. The CDR3 spans 15 residues. After removal of 6 bases from V and 5 bases from J, the junction contained 10 bases not matched to a gene. Here the CDR3 DNA reads TGTGCCAGCAGTCCGGGACTAGCAGCTCGGGAGACCCAGTACTTC. Encoded protein: CASSPGLAARETQYF.

Remarks on this clone: The sample has other DNA sequences that encode this CDR3 too. The J gene is TRBJ1-6, the V gene TRBV7-8; D is ambiguous. In germline, CDR1 is SGHVS, CDR2 FQNEAQ. This CDR3 contains 14 residues. The V gene lost 6 bases and the J gene lost 0 bases, with 6 bases spanning the gap. The CDR3 loop reads CASRRDSYNSPLHF. The CDR3 DNA is TGTGCCAGCAGACGGGACTCCTATAATTCACCCCTCCACTTT. The whole variable domain, remainder taken from reference TRBV7-8 and TRBJ1-6, is GAGVSQSPRYKVAKRGQDVALRCDPISGHVSLFWYQQALGQGPEFLTYFQNEAQLDKSGLPSDRFFAERPEGSVSTLKIQRTQQEDSAVYLCASRRDSYNSPLHFGNGTRLTVT.

About this clone: This sample includes further DNA sequences coding for the same CDR3. The chain employs TRBV29-1 and TRBJ1-1; D ambiguous. Trimming removed 4 bases from V and 1 base from J, with 4 bases in between. The CDR3 contains 11 residues. Germline V gene sequence: CDR1 SQVTM, CDR2 ANQGSEA. The CDR3 DNA reads TGCAGCGTTGTCCGGAACACTGAAGCTTTCTTT. Protein sequence: CSVVRNTEAFF.

The chain recombines TRBV11-2 with TRBJ2-3, with D possibly TRBD2 on 5 matching bases. The germline gives CDR1 SGHAT, CDR2 FQNNGV. The CDR3 length is 15 residues. V lost 5 bases, J lost 1 base, and 13 bases lay in between. The CDR3 loop reads CASSPPVGGTDTQYF. The CDR3 region has the DNA TGTGCCAGCAGCCCGCCGGTGGGAGGCACAGATACGCAGTATTTT.

V and J are TRBV30 and TRBJ2-7, with 7 bases fitting TRBD2. This CDR3 has 14 amino acids. Unmatched junction bases numbered 7, after V lost 1 base and J lost 4 bases. The germline CDR1 and CDR2 sequences are GTSNPN and SVGIG (reference sequence). The CDR3 sequence: CAWSGPSGTYEQYF. As DNA, the CDR3 is TGTGCCTGGAGTGGCCCTAGCGGAACATACGAGCAGTACTTC.

The J gene is TRBJ2-7, the V gene TRBV10-3, with D possibly being TRBD2 (5 bases). This CDR3 region has 16 residues. Trimming removed 0 bases from V and 0 bases from J, with 12 bases in between. The germline V gene encodes CDR1 ENHRY and CDR2 SYGVKD. CDR3 sequence: CAISESIGVSSYEQYF. The CDR3 nucleotides are TGTGCCATCAGTGAGTCGATCGGGGTAAGCTCCTACGAGCAGTACTTC.

This chain links TRBV6-5 with TRBJ1-6, with 7 bases matching TRBD1. This CDR3 has 14 residues. Germline CDR1 is MNHEY and CDR2 is SVGAGI. The V and J ends lost 6 bases and 7 bases, in that order; junction bases with no gene match: 6. The CDR3 reads CASSRDRQNSPLHF. CDR3 nucleotide sequence: TGTGCCAGCAGCAGGGACAGACAAAATTCACCCCTCCACTTT.

The rearrangement links TRBV6-6 to TRBJ2-5; TRBD2 matches 10 bases. CDR3 size: 14 residues. After removal of 5 bases from V and 4 bases from J, the junction contained 4 bases not matched to a gene. Germline-derived CDR1 and CDR2 are MNHNY and SVGAGI (reference sequence). The CDR3: CASSRGLATETQYF. CDR3 nucleotides: TGTGCCAGCAGTAGGGGACTAGCGACAGAGACCCAGTACTTC.

The V gene is TRBV4-3, the J gene TRBJ1-1; maybe TRBD1 (5 bases). The V and J ends lost 0 bases and 7 bases respectively, with 12 bases between them. The CDR3 covers 14 residues. Germline lookup yields CDR1 LGHNA and CDR2 YSLEER. This CDR3 reads CASSQDMRGGEAFF. The CDR3 DNA is TGCGCCAGCAGCCAAGACATGAGGGGTGGTGAAGCTTTCTTT.

In regard to this clone: Other DNA sequences within the sample encode an identical CDR3. The J gene is TRBJ2-7, the V gene TRBV2; tentatively, D is TRBD1 or TRBD2 (5 bases each). V shed 7 bases and J shed 3 bases, with 7 bases lying between them. The CDR3 runs to 11 residues. Germline CDR1 reads SNHLY; CDR2 reads FYNNEI. This CDR3 reads CASKGSYEQYF. CDR3 coding DNA: TGTGCCAGCAAGGGGAGCTACGAGCAGTACTTC.

Concerning this clone itself: Other DNA sequences in this specimen translate into the identical CDR3. The chain links TRBV30 to TRBJ2-1; the D is unclear. The V gene lost 5 bases and the J gene lost 0 bases, with 8 bases spanning the gap. Germline CDR1 is GTSNPN and CDR2 is SVGIG (reference sequence). There are 13 residues in the CDR3. CDR3 bases: TGTGCCTGGGCCGGAAGCTCCTACAATGAGCAGTTCTTC. This gives the protein CAWAGSSYNEQFF.

The gene calls are TRBV16 and TRBJ1-4; D possibly corresponds to TRBD1 (5 bases). V was clipped by 4 bases and J by 8 bases, with 17 bases between them. The CDR3 is 15 residues long. CDR1 KGHSY and CDR2 FQNENV come from the germline V gene. The CDR3 sequence is CASSPTLGEGEKLFF. CDR3 coding DNA: TGTGCCAGCAGCCCGACCCTGGGGGAGGGAGAAAAACTGTTTTTT.

As concerns this clone: Within the sample, other DNA sequences also encode this same CDR3. The rearrangement joins TRBV18 to TRBJ2-7; weak D call: TRBD2 (5 bases). V shed 2 bases and J shed 0 bases, with 8 bases lying between them. Germline V gene lookup returns CDR1 KGHSH and CDR2 LQKENI. CDR3 size: 14 residues. This CDR3 is CASSPGSLSYEQYF. In nucleotides, the CDR3 is TGTGCCAGCTCACCAGGGAGCCTCTCCTACGAGCAGTACTTC.

As regards this clone: Other DNA sequences in this sample translate to the same CDR3. The CDR3 DNA sequence: TGCGCCAGCAGCCCAGGGACAGGGGGTACTAATGAAAAACTGTTTTTT. Translation: CASSPGTGGTNEKLFF. The gene calls are TRBV5-1 and TRBJ1-4; 11 bases agree with TRBD1. CDR3 size: 16 residues. J lost 2 bases, V lost 4 bases, and 4 bases had no gene match. Per germline, CDR1 SGHRS and CDR2 YFSETQ.

The V and J genes are TRBV7-2 and TRBJ2-1; 9 bases align to TRBD1. J was trimmed by 7 bases and V by 5 bases; bases with no gene match: 9. Germline V gene data show CDR1 as SGHTA and CDR2 as FQGNSA. CDR3 length equals 15 residues. The CDR3 spells CASSPYRTGENEQFF. The CDR3 DNA sequence: TGTGCCAGCAGCCCTTACCGGACAGGGGAGAATGAGCAGTTCTTC.

CDR3 sequence reads: CASAGGPSYEQYF. The CDR3 DNA follows: TGTGCCAGCGCAGGCGGTCCCTCCTACGAGCAGTACTTC. The chain carries TRBV2 and TRBJ2-7; D uncertain. V was trimmed by 8 bases and J by 0 bases, leaving 11 bases between them. The CDR3 loop spans 13 amino acids. From germline, CDR1 is SNHLY and CDR2 FYNNEI.

The V gene is TRBV27, the J gene TRBJ2-7, with TRBD1 matching 10 bases. The CDR3 is 14 amino acids. J lost 3 bases, V lost 7 bases, and 6 bases had no gene match. Germline-derived CDR1 and CDR2 are MNHEY and SMNVEV (reference sequence). The CDR3 reads CASTEGQGFYEQYF. The CDR3 region has the DNA TGTGCCAGCACCGAGGGACAGGGGTTCTACGAGCAGTACTTC.